The TCR beta chain under discussion was sequenced for a study of vaccination and CD4 T cells after COVID-19. On this clonotype itself: Its antigen remains unknown. Relative to the germline gene, one junction end is altered; a read error may explain this.

Germline values: CDR1 LNHNV, CDR2 YYDKDF (reference sequence). The length of the CDR3 is 19 residues. Oncomine TCR Beta short-read sequencing was applied to DNA from cultured CD4+ T cells. TCRdb re-called the PCR reads through MiXCR, storing one row per CDR3 protein. The table has 11,000 or so distinct CDR3 sequences, roughly a fifth seen once; the top ten hold over 9%. Noted treatment: approximately 11-day PBMC culture with coronavirus spike peptide pools or control peptides (ViraFEST assay). The receptor was isolated from a human donor who had recovered from COVID-19. Sequencing was performed on CD4+ T cells from blood, cultured in vitro, taken after SARS-CoV-2 vaccination. This rearrangement joins TRBV15 to TRBJ2-1, with TRBD2 matching over 11 bases. The CDR3 nucleotides are TGTGCCACCAGCAGATCCGGGACTAGCGGTTACCGATCCTCCAATGAGCAGTTCTTC. The encoded protein is CATSRSGTSGYRSSNEQFF.